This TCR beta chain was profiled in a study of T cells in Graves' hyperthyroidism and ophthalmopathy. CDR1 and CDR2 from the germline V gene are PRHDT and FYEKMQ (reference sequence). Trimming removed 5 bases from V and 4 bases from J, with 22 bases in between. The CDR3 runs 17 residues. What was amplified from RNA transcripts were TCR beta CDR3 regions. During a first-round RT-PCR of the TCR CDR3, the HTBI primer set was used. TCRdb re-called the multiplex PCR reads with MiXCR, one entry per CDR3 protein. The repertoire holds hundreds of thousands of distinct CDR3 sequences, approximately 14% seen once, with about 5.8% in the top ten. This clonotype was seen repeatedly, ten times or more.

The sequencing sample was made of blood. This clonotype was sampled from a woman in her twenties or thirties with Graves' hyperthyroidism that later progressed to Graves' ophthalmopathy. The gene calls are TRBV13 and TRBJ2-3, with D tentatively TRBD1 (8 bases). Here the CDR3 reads CASSQGAGEEDADTQYF. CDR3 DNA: TGTGCCAGCAGCCAGGGGGCGGGAGAAGAGGACGCAGATACGCAGTATTTT.